This T cell receptor beta chain emerged from a study of blood T cell repertoires in COVID-19. As for the study in general: Sites across the United States, Italy and Spain contributed samples from acute and convalescent COVID-19. Sample material is recorded as cDNA or gDNA derived from T cells, B-cell-depleted T cells, or PBMCs.

The CDR3 has 14 amino acids. J gave up 4 bases and V 6 bases, and 3 bases lay outside the gene matches. Germline V gives CDR1 MNHEY, CDR2 SMNVEV (reference sequence). In the original processing: By means of reference gene primer amplification, nucleated cell counts were estimated. Assay: immunoSEQ multiplex PCR; the TCRdb copy retains only in-frame clones and omits some. That table supplies the V and J calls and clone size; D and trimming were determined from the DNA. This table has roughly 94,000 clones, about 79% appearing once. This receptor was obtained from a man in his fifties or sixties with acute or convalescent COVID-19. Sequences were obtained from peripheral blood. The genes are TRBV27 and TRBJ2-5; TRBD2 aligns across 12 bases. CDR3 sequence (DNA): TGTGCCAGCAGGGCTAGCGGGAGGGGAGAGACCCAGTACTTC. This gives the protein CASRASGRGETQYF.